One sample yielded the 2 T cell receptor beta chains listed below, sequenced in a study of blood T cell repertoires in COVID-19. Some clones are missing from TCRdb's copy, which holds only in-frame ones; the method was immunoSEQ multiplex PCR. The sample consists of fewer than 200,000 clones, approximately 85% of them appearing once. Source material: peripheral blood. The receptors come from a man aged 40-55 years who had recovered from COVID-19.

The genes are TRBV5-5 and TRBJ2-1; 9 bases are a match to TRBD2. V trimming: 3 bases; J trimming: 5 bases; junction bases outside the gene matches: 6. Germline CDR1 is SGHKS and CDR2 is YYEKEE (reference sequence). CDR3 length: 15 residues. The CDR3, as DNA: TGTGCCAGCAGCTGGGGTAGCGGGAGAGACAATGAGCAGTTCTTC. Translating gives CASSWGSGRDNEQFF.

This chain links TRBV24-1 with TRBJ2-1; possible D gene TRBD1, 6 bases. The CDR3 has 16 amino acids. Germline V CDR1 and CDR2: KGHDR, SFDVKD. The ends were cut back, 2 bases at V and 4 bases at J, with 14 bases in the middle. CDR3 loop: CATSDSTGFPYNEQFF. The CDR3 DNA sequence: TGTGCCACCAGTGATTCTACAGGGTTTCCTTACAATGAGCAGTTCTTC.